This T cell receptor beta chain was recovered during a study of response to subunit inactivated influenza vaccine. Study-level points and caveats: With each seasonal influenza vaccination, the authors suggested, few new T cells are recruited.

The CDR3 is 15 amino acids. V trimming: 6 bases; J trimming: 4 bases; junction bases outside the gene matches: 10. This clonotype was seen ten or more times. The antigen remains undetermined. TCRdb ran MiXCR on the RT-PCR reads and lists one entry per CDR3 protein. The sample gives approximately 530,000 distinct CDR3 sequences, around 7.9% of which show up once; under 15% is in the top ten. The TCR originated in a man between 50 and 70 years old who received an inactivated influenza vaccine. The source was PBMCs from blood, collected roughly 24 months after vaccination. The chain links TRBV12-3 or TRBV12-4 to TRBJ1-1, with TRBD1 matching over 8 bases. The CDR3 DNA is TGTGCCAGCAGGCTTACCGGGACAGGCGTCACTGAAGCTTTCTTT. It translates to CASRLTGTGVTEAFF.